These 8 T cell receptor beta chains originate from one sample sequenced in a study of beta chain features in type 1 diabetes. The sequenced template was cDNA made from the entire isolated RNA. Data came from immunoSEQ multiplex PCR; TCRdb stores just in-frame clones and leaves some out. The repertoire has around 150,000 clones, roughly 8% of them found once; the top ten carry less than 0.85%. The sequencing input was central memory CD4+ T cells from blood. Source of these receptors: a man aged 18 to 30 in good health.

This clone was seen a few times. This sequence joins TRBV2 and TRBJ2-1; maybe TRBD2 (6 bases). CDR1 and CDR2 (germline): SNHLY, FYNNEI. Trimming took off 7 bases at V and 6 bases at J, with 13 bases between the two ends. The CDR3 consists of 13 residues. CDR3 in DNA: TGTGCCAGCACCCTGAACGGGGGCAATGAGCAGTTCTTC. Its translation: CASTLNGGNEQFF.

This clone has more than one count but fewer than ten. This chain connects TRBV4-2 to TRBJ1-2, with D possibly matching TRBD1 (5 bases). V was pared by 0 bases and J by 4 bases, with 15 bases between. CDR1 is LGHNA, CDR2 YNFKEQ, per germline. The length of the CDR3 is 16 residues. For the CDR3, the DNA is TGTGCCAGCAGCCAAGAGGGGGGGACGTTAATCTATGGCTACACCTTC. Residues: CASSQEGGTLIYGYTF.

The chain carries TRBV28 and TRBJ2-7; weak D call: TRBD1 (7 bases). Looked up from germline, CDR1 is MDHEN and CDR2 is SYDVKM. Trimming took 6 bases from V and 3 from J, leaving 15 bases between them. The length of the CDR3 is 14 residues. The CDR3 loop is CASSGGQNRYEQYF. CDR3 coding DNA: TGTGCCAGCAGCGGGGGACAGAACCGCTACGAGCAGTACTTC.

The CDR3 region has the DNA TGCGCCAGCAGCCCAGGACACTCCTACGAGCAGTACTTC. It specifies CASSPGHSYEQYF. This rearrangement joins TRBV5-1 to TRBJ2-7; D perhaps matches TRBD1 (5 bases). Germline-derived CDR1 and CDR2 are SGHRS and YFSETQ. CDR3 length: 13 residues. The ends were cut back, 4 bases at V and 0 bases at J, with 8 bases in the middle.

J is TRBJ1-1 and V is TRBV9, with TRBD1 matching 7 bases. The ends lost 3 bases at V and 4 bases at J; junction bases unmatched: 9. Per the germline V gene, CDR1 is SGDLS and CDR2 is YYNGEE. The CDR3 is 15 amino acids. This CDR3 is CASSDMTGSGTEAFF. CDR3 sequence (DNA): TGTGCCAGCAGCGACATGACAGGGTCTGGCACTGAAGCTTTCTTT. Filled out from reference TRBV9 and TRBJ1-1, the complete variable domain reads DSGVTQTPKHLITATGQRVTLRCSPRSGDLSVYWYQQSLDQGLQFLIQYYNGEERAKGNILERFSAQQFPDLHSELNLSSLELGDSALYFCASSDMTGSGTEAFFGQGTRLTVV.

This clone was counted only a few times. The CDR3 loop is CASSQDRNQPQHF. CDR3 DNA sequence: TGTGCCAGTAGCCAGGACAGAAATCAGCCCCAGCATTTT. The V gene is TRBV19, the J gene TRBJ1-5; the D gene is possibly TRBD1 (6 bases). CDR1 and CDR2 (germline): LNHDA, SQIVND (reference sequence). This CDR3 contains 13 residues. Trimming left V 6 bases short and J 4 bases short, with 10 bases between.

V and J are TRBV7-3 and TRBJ2-1; 11 bases fit TRBD1. The germline V gene has CDR1 SGHTA and CDR2 FQGTGA. The CDR3 is made up of 15 amino acids. V shed 6 bases and J 7 bases; nucleotides not matched to a gene: 8. The CDR3 coding sequence is TGTGCCAGCAGTTCCGGGACAGGGGGTCGTAATGAGCAGTTCTTC. Protein sequence: CASSSGTGGRNEQFF.

The CDR3: CASSLAGGPSTDTQYF. CDR3 DNA: TGTGCCAGCAGCTTAGCGGGAGGGCCTAGCACAGATACGCAGTATTTT. The chain is built from TRBV7-3 and TRBJ2-3, with 9 bases that match TRBD2. Per germline, CDR1 SGHTA and CDR2 FQGTGA. V lost 2 bases to trimming and J lost 0 bases; unmatched junction nucleotides: 3. This CDR3 is built from 16 residues. Full variable domain (remainder filled in from reference TRBV7-3 and TRBJ2-3): GAGVSQTPSNKVTEKGKYVELRCDPISGHTALYWYRQSLGQGPEFLIYFQGTGAADDSGLPNDRFFAVRPEGSVSTLKIQRTERGDSAVYLCASSLAGGPSTDTQYFGPGTRLTVL.